The 10 T cell receptor beta chains in this list originate from one sample, sequenced in a study of T cells after yellow fever vaccination. Each CDR3 protein is one row after TCRdb ran MiXCR on the 5' RACE reads. The sample yields just under 85,000 distinct CDR3 sequences, less than 15% seen once. Sequenced material: CD8+ T cells not binding an NS4B(214-222) dextramer, sorted from PBMCs, taken approximately 20 days after the first yellow fever vaccination. The receptors here all came from a man between 18 and 35 years old who received the YFV17D yellow fever vaccine.

This clonotype was observed a handful of times. CDR3 residues: CASSLGGNSPLHF. The CDR3 region has the DNA TGTGCCAGCTCCCTGGGGGGAAATTCACCCCTCCACTTT. This chain joins TRBV7-3 and TRBJ1-6; D may be TRBD1 (5 bases). Germline V gene sequence: CDR1 SGHTA, CDR2 FQGTGA. V lost 8 bases, J lost 7 bases, and 12 bases lay in between. This CDR3 is built from 13 residues.

This clonotype was recorded a few times. The CDR3 here is CASSALERETQYF. The CDR3 DNA reads TGTGCCAGCAGCGCCCTCGAACGGGAGACCCAGTACTTC. The chain carries TRBV25-1 and TRBJ2-5, with unresolved D. V dropped 6 bases and J dropped 5 bases, with 13 bases sitting between them. Germline V gene data show CDR1 as MGHDK and CDR2 as SYGVNS. The CDR3 consists of 13 residues.

This clonotype was observed a handful of times. The chain combines TRBV7-9 with TRBJ2-1; D tentatively reads TRBD1 or TRBD2 (5 bases each). V lost 2 bases to trimming and J lost 5 bases, with 13 bases between them. The V gene's germline CDR1 is SEHNR and CDR2 FQNEAQ (reference sequence). The CDR3 has 15 residues. DNA for the CDR3: TGTGCCAGCAGCTTAAGCAGGGTGGGAGACAATGAGCAGTTCTTC. Translating it yields CASSLSRVGDNEQFF.

This clonotype has just a few counts. The chain recombines TRBV29-1 with TRBJ1-2; D gene uncertain. Germline CDR1 and CDR2: SQVTM and ANQGSEA. Trimming removed 5 bases at V and 8 bases at J, with 18 bases between. This CDR3 has 13 residues. CDR3 amino acids: CSVPLSEGFGYTF. DNA of the CDR3: TGCAGCGTTCCTCTCTCCGAGGGATTCGGCTACACCTTC.

This clonotype was picked up a small number of times. This chain uses TRBV12-3 or TRBV12-4 with TRBJ1-1, with unresolved D. With 3 bases removed from V and 8 bases from J, the gap between germline ends came to 10 bases. CDR3 length: 12 residues. CDR3 nucleotides: TGTGCCAGCAGTTTGGAAGGGAACGAAGCTTTCTTT. It specifies CASSLEGNEAFF.

This clonotype was observed a handful of times. The CDR3 is CASTSRGVLETQYF. The CDR3, as DNA: TGTGCCAGCACCTCCAGGGGGGTCCTGGAGACCCAGTACTTC. V is TRBV12-3 or TRBV12-4 and J is TRBJ2-5; weak D call: TRBD1 (7 bases). Between the trimmed V and J ends, which lost 7 bases and 5 bases, there was a span of 17 bases. CDR3 size: 14 residues.

In its sample, this clonotype was seen a few times. The chain employs TRBV14 and TRBJ1-1; 7 positions match TRBD1. V was clipped by 6 bases and J by 5 bases; unmatched bases: 9. The CDR3 runs to 14 residues. Germline CDR1 and CDR2: SGHDN and FVKESK. CDR3 in DNA: TGTGCCAGCAGTACGACAGGGACCGAAACTGAAGCTTTCTTT. It codes for CASSTTGTETEAFF.

This clonotype was observed a few times. This chain links TRBV30 with TRBJ2-1, with D perhaps given as TRBD1 or TRBD2 (5 bases each). Trimming removed 4 bases at V and 2 bases at J, with 12 bases between. The CDR3 has 14 residues. Germline V gives CDR1 GTSNPN, CDR2 SVGIG (reference sequence). Written as DNA, the CDR3 is TGTGCCTGGAATGGTCAGGGACCCTACAATGAGCAGTTCTTC. This codes for CAWNGQGPYNEQFF.

This clonotype was counted a few times. The chain uses TRBV4-3 and TRBJ2-3, with D perhaps matching TRBD1 or TRBD2 (5 bases each). CDR3 length: 15 amino acids. The germline V gene has CDR1 LGHNA and CDR2 YSLEER. V gave up 1 base and J gave up 0 bases, with 8 bases separating them. As DNA, the CDR3 is TGCGCCAGCAGCCAAGGACAGCGGAGCACAGATACGCAGTATTTT. Translation: CASSQGQRSTDTQYF.

In its sample, this clonotype was seen a few times. The rearrangement links TRBV27 to TRBJ2-3; D is unresolved. V dropped 3 bases and J dropped 6 bases, with 10 bases sitting between them. The CDR3 totals 13 residues. Germline CDR1 MNHEY, CDR2 SMNVEV (reference sequence). The CDR3 DNA follows: TGTGCCAGCAGTTTCTTGGTGGGGGATACGCAGTATTTT. It yields the protein CASSFLVGDTQYF.